The T cell receptor (beta chain) described here comes from a study of metastatic and nonmetastatic thyroid tumors. Patients were all untreated before their thyroid surgery. TCRdb re-called clones from the PCR reads using MiXCR. The sample includes about 25,000 clones, approximately 22% seen only once; the top ten take around 30%. Per the germline V gene, CDR1 is MDHEN and CDR2 is SYDVKM. There are 16 residues in the CDR3. The ends lost 5 bases at V and 7 bases at J; junction bases unmatched: 14. This clone was seen at least ten times. What it binds is not known. Broader study findings: It was reportedly found that TCR beta diversity was significantly higher in malignant thyroid tumors than in benign nodules, a difference seen in both blood and tumor samples.

The sequencing input was blood. The TCR comes from a male donor with papillary thyroid cancer or a benign thyroid nodule (not recorded which). Some clones in this sample may be carry-over from other donors' samples. V usage is TRBV28 and J usage is TRBJ2-1, with 7 bases lining up with TRBD1. This chain's CDR3 is CASSPLEQGIENEQFF. Written as DNA, the CDR3 is TGTGCCAGCAGTCCCTTGGAACAGGGGATAGAAAATGAGCAGTTCTTC.